The 17 T cell receptor beta chains in this list originate from one sample, sequenced in a study of T cell responses to AZD1222 COVID-19 vaccine. Repertoires were generated with immunoSEQ multiplex PCR, while TCRdb's copy carries only in-frame clones and drops some. This table has 150,000 to 180,000 clones, about nine tenths appearing once. The starting material was peripheral blood, obtained on day 0 of MenACWY control vaccination. These receptors were collected from an adult in good health.

This chain connects TRBV18 to TRBJ1-1; D may be TRBD1 (5 bases). CDR1 is KGHSH, CDR2 LQKENI, per germline. The CDR3 is 12 amino acids. V was shortened by 2 bases and J by 10 bases, with 11 bases between the two germline ends. CDR3 sequence (DNA): TGTGCCAGCTCACCAGGAGGCGGGGGAGCTTTCTTT. It codes for CASSPGGGGAFF. Drawing the rest from reference TRBV18 and TRBJ1-1, the complete variable domain is NAGVMQNPRHLVRRRGQEARLRCSPMKGHSHVYWYRQLPEEGLKFMVYLQKENIIDESGMPKERFSAEFPKEGPSILRIQQVVRGDSAAYFCASSPGGGGAFFGQGTRLTVV.

This chain uses TRBV20-1 with TRBJ1-1, with D unclear. Germline CDR1 and CDR2: DFQATT and SNEGSKA (reference sequence). With 7 bases removed from V and 7 bases from J, the gap between germline ends came to 13 bases. The CDR3 sequence is 11 residues long. DNA of the CDR3: TGCAGTGTAAGCGTTAGGGTTGAAGCTTTCTTT. Residues: CSVSVRVEAFF.

This chain links TRBV3-1 (or the pseudogene TRBV3-2) with TRBJ1-1; a possible D gene is TRBD1 (5 bases). The CDR3 totals 13 residues. Trimming cost V 1 base and J 8 bases, with 11 bases left between them. Per germline, CDR1 LGHDT and CDR2 YNNKEL (reference sequence). In DNA form, the CDR3 reads TGTGCCAGCAGCCAAGTAGCAGGGAGAGAAGCTTTCTTT. Translated, it gives CASSQVAGREAFF.

J is TRBJ1-3 and V is TRBV28; a weak D match, TRBD1 (5 bases). Deletions cut 1 base from V and 8 bases from J, with 21 bases between. The germline gives CDR1 MDHEN, CDR2 SYDVKM. This CDR3 has 17 residues. CDR3 sequence: CASSLYPPQGEKDTIYF. The CDR3 DNA is TGTGCCAGCAGTTTATACCCCCCGCAGGGAGAGAAGGACACCATATATTTT.

The rearrangement joins TRBV7-8 to TRBJ1-2; tentatively, D is TRBD1 (6 bases). The CDR3 loop spans 16 amino acids. Trimming removed 0 bases from V and 1 base from J, with 12 bases in between. Germline CDR1 is SGHVS and CDR2 is FQNEAQ. The CDR3 sequence: CASSLATNRDNYGYTF. In nucleotides, the CDR3 is TGTGCCAGCAGCTTAGCGACTAACAGGGATAACTATGGCTACACCTTC.

The rearrangement links TRBV11-3 to TRBJ2-1; 10 bases map to TRBD1. In germline, CDR1 is SGHNT, CDR2 YENEEA. The CDR3 has 14 residues. The ends lost 3 bases at V and 6 bases at J; junction bases unmatched: 2. CDR3 sequence reads: CASSLGTGANEQFF. The CDR3 nucleotides read TGTGCCAGCAGCTTGGGGACAGGGGCCAATGAGCAGTTCTTC.

The CDR3 nucleotides are TGTGCCAGCAGTCCTTCCCAAAACATTCAGTACTTC. This encodes CASSPSQNIQYF. V is TRBV6-5 and J is TRBJ2-4; the D is unclear. The V end was cut by 5 bases, the J end by 5 bases, with 7 bases between. CDR1 and CDR2 (germline): MNHEY, SVGAGI. This CDR3 spans 12 amino acids.

This rearrangement joins TRBV12-3 or TRBV12-4 to TRBJ1-1, with a weak D call TRBD1 (5 bases). The CDR3 is 13 residues long. V was clipped by 1 base and J by 11 bases, with 14 bases between them. CDR3 coding DNA: TGTGCCAGCAGTTTAGAGCGCAGGGATTGGGCTTTCTTT. It codes for CASSLERRDWAFF.

This chain connects TRBV19 to TRBJ2-2, with D possibly called TRBD1 or TRBD2 (5 bases each). The CDR3 length is 15 residues. CDR1 is LNHDA, CDR2 SQIVND, per germline (reference sequence). Trimming left V 6 bases short and J 0 bases short, with 11 bases between. The CDR3 region is CASREGSANTGELFF. The CDR3 DNA sequence: TGTGCCAGTAGAGAGGGGAGTGCGAACACCGGGGAGCTGTTTTTT.

The chain recombines TRBV19 with TRBJ2-3; D unclear. V was cut by 6 bases and J by 3 bases, with 16 bases left in between. The germline gives CDR1 LNHDA, CDR2 SQIVND (reference sequence). CDR3 length: 15 residues. The CDR3, as DNA: TGTGCCAGTAGCGGTTTCTACTCTGAGACAGATACGCAGTATTTT. Translating it yields CASSGFYSETDTQYF.

This chain uses TRBV5-1 with TRBJ2-7; perhaps TRBD2 as D (5 bases). The CDR3 sequence is 13 residues long. Deletions cut 4 bases from V and 6 bases from J, with 14 bases between. Germline values: CDR1 SGHRS, CDR2 YFSETQ. The CDR3: CASSQEAVGEQYF. The CDR3 nucleotides read TGCGCCAGCAGCCAGGAGGCGGTCGGCGAGCAGTACTTC.

This rearrangement joins TRBV30 to TRBJ1-5; a possible D gene is TRBD1 (5 bases). The CDR3 runs 15 residues. Trimming removed 1 base at V and 5 bases at J, with 15 bases between. The germline V gene encodes CDR1 GTSNPN and CDR2 SVGIG (reference sequence). CDR3 region: CAWSEPQGLYQPQHF. In nucleotides, the CDR3 is TGTGCCTGGAGTGAACCGCAGGGCCTATATCAGCCCCAGCATTTT.

The chain links TRBV18 to TRBJ2-2, with TRBD1 as a possible D gene (6 bases). CDR3 size: 15 residues. V lost 2 bases to trimming and J lost 4 bases, with 11 bases between them. In germline, CDR1 is KGHSH, CDR2 LQKENI. In nucleotides, the CDR3 is TGTGCCAGCTCACCAAGGGGGAGTACCACCGGGGAGCTGTTTTTT. Its translation is CASSPRGSTTGELFF.

CDR3 in DNA: TGTGCCAGCAGTCCCGCAGGGGGCGCGAATGGAAACACCATATATTTT. Its protein is CASSPAGGANGNTIYF. The chain has TRBV27 and TRBJ1-3; 8 bases align to TRBD1. The germline gives CDR1 MNHEY, CDR2 SMNVEV (reference sequence). The CDR3 covers 16 residues. V lost 5 bases, J lost 3 bases, and 9 bases stayed unmatched.

The chain is built from TRBV6-5 and TRBJ1-1; no clear D gene. CDR1 MNHEY and CDR2 SVGAGI come from the germline V gene. The V end was cut by 3 bases, the J end by 8 bases, with 7 bases between. The CDR3 totals 11 residues. The CDR3 spells CASSYLAEAFF. The CDR3 bases are TGTGCCAGCAGTTATCTTGCAGAAGCTTTCTTT.

This clone was counted a few times. The rearrangement links TRBV11-2 to TRBJ2-1, with 9 bases matching TRBD1. Per germline, CDR1 SGHAT and CDR2 FQNNGV. Germline trimming cut 3 bases from V and 7 bases from J; bases unmatched to any gene: 16. The CDR3 runs 18 residues. CDR3 DNA sequence: TGTGCCAGCAGCTTTAATTCCCCGGGACAGGGTAGTTATAATGAGCAGTTCTTC. Its translation is CASSFNSPGQGSYNEQFF.

The chain has TRBV12-3 or TRBV12-4 and TRBJ2-2; D remains unclear. This CDR3 region has 12 residues. V was cut by 3 bases and J by 4 bases, with 3 bases left in between. CDR3 sequence (DNA): TGTGCCAGCAGTTTTGGCACCGGGGAGCTGTTTTTT. Its translation is CASSFGTGELFF.